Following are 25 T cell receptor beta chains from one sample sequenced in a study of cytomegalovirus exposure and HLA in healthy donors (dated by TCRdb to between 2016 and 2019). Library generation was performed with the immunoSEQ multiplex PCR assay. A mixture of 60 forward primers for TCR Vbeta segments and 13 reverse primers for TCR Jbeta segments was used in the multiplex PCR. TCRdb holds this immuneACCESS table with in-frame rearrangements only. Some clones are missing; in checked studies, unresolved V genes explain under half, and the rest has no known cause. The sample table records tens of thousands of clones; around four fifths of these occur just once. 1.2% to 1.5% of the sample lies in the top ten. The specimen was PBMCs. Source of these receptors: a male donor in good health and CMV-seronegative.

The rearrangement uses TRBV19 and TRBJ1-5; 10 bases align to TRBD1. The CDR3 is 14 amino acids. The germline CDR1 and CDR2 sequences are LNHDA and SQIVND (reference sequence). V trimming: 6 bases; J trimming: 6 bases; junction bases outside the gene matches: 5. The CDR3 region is CASSPTGGVQPQHF. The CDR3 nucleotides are TGTGCCAGTAGCCCGACAGGGGGCGTTCAGCCCCAGCATTTT.

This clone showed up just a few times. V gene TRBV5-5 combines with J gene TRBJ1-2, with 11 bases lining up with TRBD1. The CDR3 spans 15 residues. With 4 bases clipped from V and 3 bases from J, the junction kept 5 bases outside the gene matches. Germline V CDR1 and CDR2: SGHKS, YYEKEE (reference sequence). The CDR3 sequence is CASSLGTGGDYGYTF. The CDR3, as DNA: TGTGCCAGCAGCCTGGGGACAGGGGGAGACTATGGCTACACCTTC.

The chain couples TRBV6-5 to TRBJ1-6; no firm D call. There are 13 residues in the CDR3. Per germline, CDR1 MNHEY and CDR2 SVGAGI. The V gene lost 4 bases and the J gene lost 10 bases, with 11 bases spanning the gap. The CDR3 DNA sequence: TGTGCCAGCAGTTCTCAACCGGGATCACCCCTCCACTTT. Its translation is CASSSQPGSPLHF.

CDR3: CSVEGQGVLGNYGYTF. DNA for the CDR3: TGCAGCGTTGAGGGACAGGGAGTCTTAGGGAACTATGGCTACACCTTC. V and J are TRBV29-1 and TRBJ1-2; 9 bases line up with TRBD1. This CDR3 has 16 amino acids. After removal of 3 bases from V and 2 bases from J, the junction contained 10 bases not matched to a gene. Germline CDR1 is SQVTM and CDR2 is ANQGSEA.

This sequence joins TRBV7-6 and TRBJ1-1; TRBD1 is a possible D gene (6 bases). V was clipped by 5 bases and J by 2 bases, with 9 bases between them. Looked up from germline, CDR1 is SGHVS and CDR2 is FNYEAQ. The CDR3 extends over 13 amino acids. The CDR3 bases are TGTGCCAGCAGCCTACAGGGTAACACTGAAGCTTTCTTT. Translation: CASSLQGNTEAFF.

CDR3 amino acids: CASSLGQAELFF. In DNA form, the CDR3 reads TGTGCCAGCAGCTTAGGACAGGCGGAGCTGTTTTTT. This chain links TRBV11-3 with TRBJ2-2; the D gene is possibly TRBD1 (6 bases). The ends were cut back, 1 base at V and 10 bases at J, with 7 bases in the middle. Per germline, CDR1 SGHNT and CDR2 YENEEA. The CDR3 has 12 residues.

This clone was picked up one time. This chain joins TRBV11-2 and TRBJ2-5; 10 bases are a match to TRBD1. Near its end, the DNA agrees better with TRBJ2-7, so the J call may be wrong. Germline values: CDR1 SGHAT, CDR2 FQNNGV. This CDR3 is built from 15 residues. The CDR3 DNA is TGTGCCAGCAGCTTAGTGGACAGGGGGGGACACGAGCAGTACTTC. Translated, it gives CASSLVDRGGHEQYF.

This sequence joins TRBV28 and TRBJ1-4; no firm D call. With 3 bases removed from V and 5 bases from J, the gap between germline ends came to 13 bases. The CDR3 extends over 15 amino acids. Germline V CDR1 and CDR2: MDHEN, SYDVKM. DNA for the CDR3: TGTGCCAGCAGTTTGGAAGGACTGGGAAATGAAAAACTGTTTTTT. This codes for CASSLEGLGNEKLFF.

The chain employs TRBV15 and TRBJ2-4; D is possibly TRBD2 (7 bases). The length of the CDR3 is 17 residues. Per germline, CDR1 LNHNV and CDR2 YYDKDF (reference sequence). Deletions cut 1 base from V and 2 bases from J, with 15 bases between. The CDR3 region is CATSRGNGGATKNIQYF. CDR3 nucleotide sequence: TGTGCCACCAGCAGAGGCAATGGGGGGGCAACCAAAAACATTCAGTACTTC.

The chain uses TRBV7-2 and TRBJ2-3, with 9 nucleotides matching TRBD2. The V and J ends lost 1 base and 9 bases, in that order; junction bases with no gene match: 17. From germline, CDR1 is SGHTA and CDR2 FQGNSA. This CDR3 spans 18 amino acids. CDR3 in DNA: TGTGCCAGCAGCTTAGGGTCAGGGGCGGGGGGGCCGGTCGGGACGCAGTATTTT. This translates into CASSLGSGAGGPVGTQYF.

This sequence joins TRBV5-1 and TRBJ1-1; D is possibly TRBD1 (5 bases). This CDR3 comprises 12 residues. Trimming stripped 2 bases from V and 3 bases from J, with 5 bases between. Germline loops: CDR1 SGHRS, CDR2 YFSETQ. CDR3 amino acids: CASSFRDTEAFF. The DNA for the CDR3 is TGCGCCAGCAGCTTCAGGGACACTGAAGCTTTCTTT.

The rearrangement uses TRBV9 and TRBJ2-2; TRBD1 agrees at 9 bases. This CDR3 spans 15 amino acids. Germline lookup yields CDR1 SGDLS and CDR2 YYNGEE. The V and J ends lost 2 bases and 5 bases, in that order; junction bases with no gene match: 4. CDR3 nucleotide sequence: TGTGCCAGCAGCGTGGGACAGGGTACTACCGGGGAGCTGTTTTTT. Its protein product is CASSVGQGTTGELFF.

The CDR3 protein is CASFTGANTEAFF. CDR3 sequence (DNA): TGTGCCAGTTTCACAGGGGCCAACACTGAAGCTTTCTTT. V usage is TRBV6-1 and J usage is TRBJ1-1; 7 bases fit TRBD1. From germline, CDR1 is MNHNS and CDR2 SASEGT. This CDR3 has 13 amino acids. V trimming: 9 bases; J trimming: 2 bases; junction bases outside the gene matches: 6.

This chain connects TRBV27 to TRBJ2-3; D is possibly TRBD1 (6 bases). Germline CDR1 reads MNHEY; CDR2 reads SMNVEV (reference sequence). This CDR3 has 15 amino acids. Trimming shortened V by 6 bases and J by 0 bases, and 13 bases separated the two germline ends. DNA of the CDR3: TGTGCCAGCAGACCTACAGGGCCTAGCACAGATACGCAGTATTTT. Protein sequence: CASRPTGPSTDTQYF.

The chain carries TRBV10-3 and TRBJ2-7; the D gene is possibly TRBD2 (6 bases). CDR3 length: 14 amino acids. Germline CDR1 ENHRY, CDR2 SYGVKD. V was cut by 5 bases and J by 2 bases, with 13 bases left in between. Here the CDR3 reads CAISTGTGAYEQYF. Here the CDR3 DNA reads TGTGCCATCAGTACCGGGACTGGGGCCTACGAGCAGTACTTC.

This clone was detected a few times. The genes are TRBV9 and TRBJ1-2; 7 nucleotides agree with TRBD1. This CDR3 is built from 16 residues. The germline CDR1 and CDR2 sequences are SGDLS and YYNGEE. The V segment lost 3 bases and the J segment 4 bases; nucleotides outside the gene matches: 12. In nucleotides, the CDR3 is TGTGCCAGCAGCGCGACGACAGGGCCCCTTAGCTATGGCTACACCTTC. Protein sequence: CASSATTGPLSYGYTF.

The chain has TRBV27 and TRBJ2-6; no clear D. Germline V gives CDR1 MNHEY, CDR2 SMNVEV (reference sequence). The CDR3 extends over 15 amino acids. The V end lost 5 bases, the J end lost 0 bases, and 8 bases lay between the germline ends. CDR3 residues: CASSESFSGANVLTF. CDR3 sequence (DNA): TGTGCCAGCAGTGAGTCTTTCTCTGGGGCCAACGTCCTGACTTTC.

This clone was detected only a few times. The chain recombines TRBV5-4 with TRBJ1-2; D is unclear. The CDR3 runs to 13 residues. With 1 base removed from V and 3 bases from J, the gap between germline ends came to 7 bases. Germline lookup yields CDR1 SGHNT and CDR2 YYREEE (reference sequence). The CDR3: CASSLREHYGYTF. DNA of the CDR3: TGTGCCAGCAGCTTGCGGGAACACTATGGCTACACCTTC.

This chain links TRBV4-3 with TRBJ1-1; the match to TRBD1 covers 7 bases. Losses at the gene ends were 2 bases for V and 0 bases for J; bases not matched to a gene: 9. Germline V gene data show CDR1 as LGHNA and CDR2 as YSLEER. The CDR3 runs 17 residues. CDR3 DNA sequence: TGCGCCAGCAGCCAATATCCAATAGGGACAGTGAACACTGAAGCTTTCTTT. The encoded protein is CASSQYPIGTVNTEAFF.

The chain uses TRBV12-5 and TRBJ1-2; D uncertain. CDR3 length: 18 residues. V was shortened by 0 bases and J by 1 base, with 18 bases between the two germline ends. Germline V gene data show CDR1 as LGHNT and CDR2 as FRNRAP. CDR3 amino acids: CASGLVLASSTNNYGYTF. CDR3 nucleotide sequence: TGTGCTAGTGGTTTGGTACTGGCCTCCTCGACTAATAACTATGGCTACACCTTC.

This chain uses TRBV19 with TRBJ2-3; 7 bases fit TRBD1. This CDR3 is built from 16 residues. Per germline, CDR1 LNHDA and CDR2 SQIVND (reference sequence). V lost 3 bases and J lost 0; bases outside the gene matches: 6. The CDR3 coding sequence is TGTGCCAGTAGTATCCAGGGACAGCCGAGCACAGATACGCAGTATTTT. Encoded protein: CASSIQGQPSTDTQYF.

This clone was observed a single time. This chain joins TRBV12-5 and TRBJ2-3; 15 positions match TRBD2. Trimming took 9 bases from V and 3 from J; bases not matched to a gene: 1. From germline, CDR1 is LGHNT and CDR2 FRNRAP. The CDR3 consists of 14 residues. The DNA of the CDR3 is TGTGCTAGCGGGACTAGCGGGAGGACAGATACGCAGTATTTT. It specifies CASGTSGRTDTQYF. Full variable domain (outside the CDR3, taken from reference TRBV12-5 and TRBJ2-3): DARVTQTPRHKVTEMGQEVTMRCQPILGHNTVFWYRQTMMQGLELLAYFRNRAPLDDSGMPKDRFSAEMPDATLATLKIQPSEPRDSAVYFCASGTSGRTDTQYFGPGTRLTVL.

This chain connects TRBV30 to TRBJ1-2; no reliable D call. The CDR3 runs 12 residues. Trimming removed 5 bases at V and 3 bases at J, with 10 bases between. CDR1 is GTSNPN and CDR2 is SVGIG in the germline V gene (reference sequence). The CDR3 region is CAWYRRDYGYTF. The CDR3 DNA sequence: TGTGCCTGGTACCGGAGGGACTATGGCTACACCTTC.

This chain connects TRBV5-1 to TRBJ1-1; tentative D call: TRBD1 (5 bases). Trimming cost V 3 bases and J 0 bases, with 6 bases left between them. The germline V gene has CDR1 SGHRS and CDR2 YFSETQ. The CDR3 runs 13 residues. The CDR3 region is CASSSRVNTEAFF. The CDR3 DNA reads TGCGCCAGCAGCTCCAGGGTGAACACTGAAGCTTTCTTT.

DNA of the CDR3: TGCAGCACCCGGACAGGGCCGAACGAGCAGTACTTC. Protein: CSTRTGPNEQYF. The chain carries TRBV29-1 and TRBJ2-7, with 8 bases that match TRBD1. The CDR3 sequence is 12 residues long. The junction had 8 bases not matched to a gene; V was cut back by 8 bases and J by 5 bases. CDR1 is SQVTM and CDR2 is ANQGSEA in the germline V gene.